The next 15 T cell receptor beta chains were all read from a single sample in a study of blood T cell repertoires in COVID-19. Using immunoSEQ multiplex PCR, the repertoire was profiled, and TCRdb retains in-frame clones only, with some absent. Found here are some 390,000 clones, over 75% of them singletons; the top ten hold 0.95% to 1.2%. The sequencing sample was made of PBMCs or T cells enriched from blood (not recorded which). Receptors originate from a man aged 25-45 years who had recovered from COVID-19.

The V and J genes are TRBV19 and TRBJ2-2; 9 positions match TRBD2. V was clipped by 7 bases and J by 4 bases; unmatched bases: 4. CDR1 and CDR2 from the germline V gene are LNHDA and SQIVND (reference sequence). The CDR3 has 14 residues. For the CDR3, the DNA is TGTGCCAGTAAGGTTAGCGGGGGCACCGGGGAGCTGTTTTTT. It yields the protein CASKVSGGTGELFF.

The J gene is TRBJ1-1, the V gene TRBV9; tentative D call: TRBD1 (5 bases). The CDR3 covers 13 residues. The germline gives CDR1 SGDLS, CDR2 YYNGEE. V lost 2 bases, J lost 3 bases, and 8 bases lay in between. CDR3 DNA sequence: TGTGCCAGCAGCGTCCAGACAGACACTGAAGCTTTCTTT. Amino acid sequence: CASSVQTDTEAFF.

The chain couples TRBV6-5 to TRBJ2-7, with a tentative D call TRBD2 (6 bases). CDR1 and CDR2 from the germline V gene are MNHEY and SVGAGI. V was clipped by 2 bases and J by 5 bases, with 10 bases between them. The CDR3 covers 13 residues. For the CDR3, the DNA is TGTGCCAGCAGTTACGGGGGGAGCGACGAGCAGTACTTC. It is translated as CASSYGGSDEQYF.

The CDR3 DNA reads TGTGCCAGCAGCTTCGGGACAGGCTCCCAAGAGACCCAGTACTTC. Translated, it gives CASSFGTGSQETQYF. This chain uses TRBV7-6 with TRBJ2-5; 8 bases are a match to TRBD1. Looked up from germline, CDR1 is SGHVS and CDR2 is FNYEAQ. V lost 3 bases, J lost 1 base, and 4 bases stayed unmatched. This CDR3 contains 15 residues.

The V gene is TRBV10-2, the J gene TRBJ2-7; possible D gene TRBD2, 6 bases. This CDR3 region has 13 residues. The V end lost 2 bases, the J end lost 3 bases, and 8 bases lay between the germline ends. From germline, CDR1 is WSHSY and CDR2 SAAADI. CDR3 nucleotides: TGCGCCAGCAGTGAGGGGGGAGGCTACGAGCAGTACTTC. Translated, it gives CASSEGGGYEQYF.

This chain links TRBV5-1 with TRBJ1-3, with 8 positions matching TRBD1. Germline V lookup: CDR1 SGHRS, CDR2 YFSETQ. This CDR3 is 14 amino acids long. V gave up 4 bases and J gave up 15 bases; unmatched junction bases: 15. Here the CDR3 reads CASSPGQGTGFEYF. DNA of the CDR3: TGCGCCAGCAGCCCCGGACAGGGCACGGGATTCGAATATTTT.

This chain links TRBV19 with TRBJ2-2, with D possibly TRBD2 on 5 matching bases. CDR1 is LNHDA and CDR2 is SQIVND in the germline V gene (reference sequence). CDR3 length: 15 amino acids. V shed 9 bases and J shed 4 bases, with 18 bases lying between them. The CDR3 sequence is CASSMAEEVTGELFF. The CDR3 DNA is TGTGCCAGCTCCATGGCGGAGGAAGTCACCGGGGAGCTGTTTTTT. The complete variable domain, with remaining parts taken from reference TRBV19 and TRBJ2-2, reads DGGITQSPKYLFRKEGQNVTLSCEQNLNHDAMYWYRQDPGQGLRLIYYSQIVNDFQKGDIAEGYSVSREKKESFPLTVTSAQKNPTAFYLCASSMAEEVTGELFFGEGSRLTVL.

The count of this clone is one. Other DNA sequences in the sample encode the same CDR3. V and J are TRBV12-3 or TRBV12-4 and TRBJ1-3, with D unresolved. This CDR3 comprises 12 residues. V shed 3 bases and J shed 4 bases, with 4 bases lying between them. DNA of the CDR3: TGTGCCAGCAGTTTTAGCGGAAACACCATATATTTT. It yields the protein CASSFSGNTIYF.

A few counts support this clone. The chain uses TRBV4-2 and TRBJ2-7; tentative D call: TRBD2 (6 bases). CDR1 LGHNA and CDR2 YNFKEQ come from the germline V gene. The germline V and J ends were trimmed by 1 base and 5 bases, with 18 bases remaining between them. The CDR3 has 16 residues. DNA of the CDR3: TGTGCCAGCAGCCAAGCCCTCGAGAGGGCGGGGAACGAGCAGTACTTC. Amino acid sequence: CASSQALERAGNEQYF.

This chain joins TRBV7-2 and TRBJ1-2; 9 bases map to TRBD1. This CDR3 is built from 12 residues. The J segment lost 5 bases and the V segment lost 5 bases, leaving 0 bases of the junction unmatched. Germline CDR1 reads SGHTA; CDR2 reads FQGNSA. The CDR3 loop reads CASSGQGYGYTF. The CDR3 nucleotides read TGTGCCAGCAGCGGACAGGGGTATGGCTACACCTTC.

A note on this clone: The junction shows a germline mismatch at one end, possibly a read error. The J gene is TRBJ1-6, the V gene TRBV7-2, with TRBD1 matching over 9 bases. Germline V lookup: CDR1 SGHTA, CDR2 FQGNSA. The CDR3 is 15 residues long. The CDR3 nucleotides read TGTGCCAGCAGGTTAGGGGACAGGGATAATTCACCCCTCCACTTT. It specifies CASRLGDRDNSPLHF.

CDR3 loop: CASSYSMGTGSDEQYF. For the CDR3, the DNA is TGTGCCAGCAGTTACTCGATGGGGACAGGGAGCGACGAGCAGTACTTC. This sequence joins TRBV6-5 and TRBJ2-7; TRBD1 aligns across 9 bases. The V gene's germline CDR1 is MNHEY and CDR2 SVGAGI. This CDR3 comprises 16 residues. Losses at the gene ends were 0 bases for V and 5 bases for J; bases not matched to a gene: 8.

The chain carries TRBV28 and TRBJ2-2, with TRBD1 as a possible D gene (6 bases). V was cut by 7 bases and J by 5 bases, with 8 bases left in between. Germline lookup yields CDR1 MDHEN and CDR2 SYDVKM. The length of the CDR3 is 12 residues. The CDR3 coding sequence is TGTGCCAGCAAGCAGGGGACCGGGGAGCTGTTTTTT. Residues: CASKQGTGELFF.

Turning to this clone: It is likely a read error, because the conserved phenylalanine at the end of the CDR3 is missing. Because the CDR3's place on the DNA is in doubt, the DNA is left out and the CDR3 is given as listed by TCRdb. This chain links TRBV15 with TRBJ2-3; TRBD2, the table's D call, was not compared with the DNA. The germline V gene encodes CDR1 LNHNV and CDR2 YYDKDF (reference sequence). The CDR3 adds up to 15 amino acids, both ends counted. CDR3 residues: CATSRERGTSGYPRL.

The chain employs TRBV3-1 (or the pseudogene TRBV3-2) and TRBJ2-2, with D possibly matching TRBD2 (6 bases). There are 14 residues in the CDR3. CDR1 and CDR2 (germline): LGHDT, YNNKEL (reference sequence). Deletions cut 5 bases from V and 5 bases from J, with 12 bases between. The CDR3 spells CASSGAGITGELFF. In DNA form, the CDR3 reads TGTGCCAGCAGCGGGGCGGGAATTACCGGGGAGCTGTTTTTT.